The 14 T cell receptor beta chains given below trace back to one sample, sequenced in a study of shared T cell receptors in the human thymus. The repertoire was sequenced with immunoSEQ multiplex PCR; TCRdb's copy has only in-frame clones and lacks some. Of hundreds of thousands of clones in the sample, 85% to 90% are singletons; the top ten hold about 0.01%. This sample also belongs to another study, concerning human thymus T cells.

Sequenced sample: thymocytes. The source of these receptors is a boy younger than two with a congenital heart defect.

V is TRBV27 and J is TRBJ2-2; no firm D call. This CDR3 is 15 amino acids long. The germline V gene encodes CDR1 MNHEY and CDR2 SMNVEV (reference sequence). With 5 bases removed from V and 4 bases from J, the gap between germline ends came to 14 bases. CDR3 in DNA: TGTGCCAGCAGTCCCTTGCGAGTGCGCACCGGGGAGCTGTTTTTT. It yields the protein CASSPLRVRTGELFF.

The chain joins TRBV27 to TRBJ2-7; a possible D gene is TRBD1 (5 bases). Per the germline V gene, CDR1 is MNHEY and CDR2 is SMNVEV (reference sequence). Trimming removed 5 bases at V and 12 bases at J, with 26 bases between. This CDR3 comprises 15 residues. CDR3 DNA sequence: TGTGCCAGCAGTCCTCCAGGGTTAGGAATGTTTGAGAGGTACTTC. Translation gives CASSPPGLGMFERYF.

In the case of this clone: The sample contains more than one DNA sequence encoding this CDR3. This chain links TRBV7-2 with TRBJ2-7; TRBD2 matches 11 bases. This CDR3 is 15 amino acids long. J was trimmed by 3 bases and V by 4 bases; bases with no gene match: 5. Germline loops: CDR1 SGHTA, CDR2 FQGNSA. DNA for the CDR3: TGTGCCAGCAGCTCAAGAACTAGCGGGAGCTACGAGCAGTACTTC. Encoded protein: CASSSRTSGSYEQYF.

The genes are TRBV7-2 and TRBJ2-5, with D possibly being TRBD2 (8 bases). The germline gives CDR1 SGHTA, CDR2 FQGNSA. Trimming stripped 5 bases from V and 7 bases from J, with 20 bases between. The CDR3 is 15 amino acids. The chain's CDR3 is CASSREGARTGTQYF. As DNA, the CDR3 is TGTGCCAGCAGCCGGGAGGGGGCGCGGACCGGGACCCAGTACTTC.

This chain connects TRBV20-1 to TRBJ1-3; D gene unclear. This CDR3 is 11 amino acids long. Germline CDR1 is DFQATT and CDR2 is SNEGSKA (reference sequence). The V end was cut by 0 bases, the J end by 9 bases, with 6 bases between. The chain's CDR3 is CSARDTGTIYF. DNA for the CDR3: TGCAGTGCTAGAGATACGGGCACCATATATTTT.

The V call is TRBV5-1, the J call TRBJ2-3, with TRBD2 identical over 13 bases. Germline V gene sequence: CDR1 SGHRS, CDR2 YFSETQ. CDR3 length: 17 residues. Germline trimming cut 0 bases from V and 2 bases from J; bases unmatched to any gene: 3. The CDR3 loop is CASSLAGTSGATDTQYF. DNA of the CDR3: TGCGCCAGCAGCTTGGCCGGGACTAGCGGGGCCACAGATACGCAGTATTTT.

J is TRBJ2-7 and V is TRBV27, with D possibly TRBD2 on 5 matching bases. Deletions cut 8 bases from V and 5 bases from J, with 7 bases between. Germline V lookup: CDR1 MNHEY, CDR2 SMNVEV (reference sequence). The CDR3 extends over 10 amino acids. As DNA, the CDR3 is TGTGCCAGCGGACTCCACGAGCAGTACTTC. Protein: CASGLHEQYF.

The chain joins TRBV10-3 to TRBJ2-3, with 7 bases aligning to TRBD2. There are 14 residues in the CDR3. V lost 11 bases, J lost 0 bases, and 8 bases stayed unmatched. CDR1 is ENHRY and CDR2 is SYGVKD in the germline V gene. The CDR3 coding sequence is TGTGCCTCACGGGGGGACTACAGCACAGATACGCAGTATTTT. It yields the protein CASRGDYSTDTQYF.

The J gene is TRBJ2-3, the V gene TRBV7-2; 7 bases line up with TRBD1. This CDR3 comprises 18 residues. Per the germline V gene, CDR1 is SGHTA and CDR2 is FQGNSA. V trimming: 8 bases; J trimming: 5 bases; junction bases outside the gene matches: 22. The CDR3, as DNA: TGTGCCAGCCCCTTTGACCAGGGGGACAGACCCTGGAGAGATACGCAGTATTTT. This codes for CASPFDQGDRPWRDTQYF.

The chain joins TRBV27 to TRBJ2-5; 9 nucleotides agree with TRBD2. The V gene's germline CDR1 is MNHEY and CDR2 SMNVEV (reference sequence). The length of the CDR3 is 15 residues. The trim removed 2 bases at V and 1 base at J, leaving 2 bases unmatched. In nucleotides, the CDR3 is TGTGCCAGCAGTTTAACTAGCGGGCCCCAAGAGACCCAGTACTTC. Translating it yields CASSLTSGPQETQYF.

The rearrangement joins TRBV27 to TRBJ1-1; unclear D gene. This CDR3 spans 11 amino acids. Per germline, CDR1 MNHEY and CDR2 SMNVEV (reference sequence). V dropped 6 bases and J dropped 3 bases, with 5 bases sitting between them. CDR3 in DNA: TGTGCCAGCAGGTGGCACACTGAAGCTTTCTTT. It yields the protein CASRWHTEAFF.

CDR3 nucleotide sequence: TGCAGTGCTAGATTCGGGAGAGGGCAGTTCTTC. Protein: CSARFGRGQFF. The V gene is TRBV20-1, the J gene TRBJ2-1, with D tentatively TRBD2 (6 bases). The CDR3 runs 11 residues. V lost 2 bases and J 12 bases, leaving 11 bases between the germline ends. Per germline, CDR1 DFQATT and CDR2 SNEGSKA (reference sequence).

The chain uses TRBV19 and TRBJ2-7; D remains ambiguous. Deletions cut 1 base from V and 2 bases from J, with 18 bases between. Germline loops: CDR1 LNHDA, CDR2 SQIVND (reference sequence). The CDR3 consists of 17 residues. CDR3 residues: CASSIGDAPLPPYEQYF. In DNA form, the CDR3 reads TGTGCCAGTAGTATAGGTGACGCCCCACTACCCCCCTACGAGCAGTACTTC.

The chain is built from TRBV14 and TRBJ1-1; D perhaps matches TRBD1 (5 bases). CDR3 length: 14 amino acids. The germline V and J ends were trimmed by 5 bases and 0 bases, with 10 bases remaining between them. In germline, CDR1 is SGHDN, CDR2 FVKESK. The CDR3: CASSNSGMNTEAFF. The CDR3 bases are TGTGCCAGCAGCAATTCAGGGATGAACACTGAAGCTTTCTTT. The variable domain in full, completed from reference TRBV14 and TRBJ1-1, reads EAGVTQFPSHSVIEKGQTVTLRCDPISGHDNLYWYRRVMGKEIKFLLHFVKESKQDESGMPNNRFLAERTGGTYSTLKVQPAELEDSGVYFCASSNSGMNTEAFFGQGTRLTVV.